Below are 32 T cell receptor beta chains sequenced from a single sample in a study of CD8 T cells in ankylosing spondylitis. Their cognate antigens are unknown. TCRdb analysed the 5' RACE reads with MiXCR anew, one entry per CDR3 protein. Found here are roughly 450,000 distinct CDR3 sequences, 26% of them singletons; the top ten hold about 1%. Findings and limits, study-wide: About 8 highly homologous variants made up a TCR beta motif, and this motif appeared characteristic of ankylosing spondylitis blood.

The sequenced sample was blood, either unsorted or a sorted T cell fraction (not recorded which). The receptors were gathered from a male donor with ankylosing spondylitis.

This clonotype was observed a handful of times. The chain employs TRBV7-2 and TRBJ1-1, with D uncertain. This CDR3 comprises 13 residues. V dropped 5 bases and J dropped 4 bases, with 11 bases sitting between them. Germline V gene sequence: CDR1 SGHTA, CDR2 FQGNSA. CDR3 sequence: CASSATLLTEAFF. The CDR3, as DNA: TGTGCCAGCAGCGCAACACTGCTCACTGAAGCTTTCTTT. Supplemented by reference TRBV7-2 and TRBJ1-1, the full variable domain reads GAGVSQSPSNKVTEKGKDVELRCDPISGHTALYWYRQSLGQGLEFLIYFQGNSAPDKSGLPSDRFSAERTGGSVSTLTIQRTQQEDSAVYLCASSATLLTEAFFGQGTRLTVV.

The chain uses TRBV4-1 and TRBJ2-1; no firm D call. The V gene lost 2 bases and the J gene lost 4 bases, with 15 bases spanning the gap. This CDR3 is built from 16 residues. Germline V gene lookup returns CDR1 MGHRA and CDR2 YSYEKL. DNA for the CDR3: TGCGCCAGCAGCCAACAGGACCTCACTTCATACAATGAGCAGTTCTTC. Its translation: CASSQQDLTSYNEQFF.

This clonotype was counted between two and nine times. This chain connects TRBV5-1 to TRBJ2-1; 16 positions match TRBD2. Trimming cost V 0 bases and J 5 bases; bases outside gene matches: 5. Germline CDR1 and CDR2: SGHRS and YFSETQ. The CDR3 sequence is 18 residues long. The CDR3 here is CASSLGGLAGGTHNEQFF. The CDR3 DNA reads TGCGCCAGCAGCTTGGGGGGACTAGCGGGAGGGACCCACAATGAGCAGTTCTTC. Looking up the rest from reference TRBV5-1 and TRBJ2-1 gives the full variable domain: KAGVTQTPRYLIKTRGQQVTLSCSPISGHRSVSWYQQTPGQGLQFLFEYFSETQRNKGNFPGRFSGRQFSNSRSEMNVSTLELGDSALYLCASSLGGLAGGTHNEQFFGPGTRLTVL.

The chain is built from TRBV5-1 and TRBJ2-1, with D perhaps TRBD1 or TRBD2 (5 bases each). Germline CDR1 and CDR2: SGHRS and YFSETQ. The CDR3 is 15 residues long. Trimming took off 4 bases at V and 4 bases at J, with 15 bases between the two ends. CDR3 DNA: TGCGCCAGCAGCCCGGGACGGGAAATGTACAATGAGCAGTTCTTC. Protein product: CASSPGREMYNEQFF. Combining the CDR3 with reference TRBV5-1 and TRBJ2-1 gives the whole variable domain KAGVTQTPRYLIKTRGQQVTLSCSPISGHRSVSWYQQTPGQGLQFLFEYFSETQRNKGNFPGRFSGRQFSNSRSEMNVSTLELGDSALYLCASSPGREMYNEQFFGPGTRLTVL.

The V and J genes are TRBV12-3 or TRBV12-4 and TRBJ1-4; TRBD1 aligns across 8 bases. The CDR3 covers 14 residues. The V gene end was trimmed by 4 bases and the J gene end by 8 bases; junction bases not matched to a gene: 6. CDR3: CASSSQGAGEKLFF. CDR3 bases: TGTGCCAGCAGTTCCCAGGGGGCTGGGGAAAAACTGTTTTTT.

This clonotype was seen more than once but under ten times. J is TRBJ2-1 and V is TRBV20-1; 7 nucleotides align to TRBD2. Germline V CDR1 and CDR2: DFQATT, SNEGSKA (reference sequence). This CDR3 has 15 residues. Unmatched junction bases numbered 12, after V lost 6 bases and J lost 4 bases. CDR3: CSANPPGGAYNEQFF. Here the CDR3 DNA reads TGCAGTGCCAACCCCCCGGGGGGAGCATACAATGAGCAGTTCTTC.

This chain links TRBV20-1 with TRBJ1-3, with TRBD1 identical over 7 bases. CDR3 length equals 15 residues. V lost 3 bases to trimming and J lost 5 bases; unmatched junction nucleotides: 10. Germline loops: CDR1 DFQATT, CDR2 SNEGSKA (reference sequence). Written as DNA, the CDR3 is TGCAGTGCTAGCTCCCAGTACAGGGGTAGAAACACCATATATTTT. It codes for CSASSQYRGRNTIYF.

This sequence joins TRBV7-9 and TRBJ1-5; the match to TRBD1 covers 12 bases. Trimming at V came to 3 bases and at J to 6 bases, leaving 3 bases not matched to a gene. Germline V gene data show CDR1 as SEHNR and CDR2 as FQNEAQ (reference sequence). The CDR3 consists of 15 residues. The CDR3 nucleotides read TGTGCCAGCAGCTTGGGACAGGGGGCTGTTCAGCCCCAGCATTTT. Translating gives CASSLGQGAVQPQHF.

The table lists this clonotype with a few counts. CDR3 loop: CASSQPGSGTPTDTQYF. The CDR3, as DNA: TGTGCCAGCAGCCAACCCGGTAGCGGGACCCCCACAGATACGCAGTATTTT. V gene TRBV2 combines with J gene TRBJ2-3, with 8 bases identical to TRBD2. CDR3 length equals 17 residues. Germline lookup yields CDR1 SNHLY and CDR2 FYNNEI. Unmatched junction bases numbered 13, after V lost 6 bases and J lost 2 bases. The full variable domain, its missing parts supplied by reference TRBV2 and TRBJ2-3, is EPEVTQTPSHQVTQMGQEVILRCVPISNHLYFYWYRQILGQKVEFLVSFYNNEISEKSEIFDDQFSVERPDGSNFTLKIRSTKLEDSAMYFCASSQPGSGTPTDTQYFGPGTRLTVL.

Only a few counts were recorded for this clonotype. The CDR3 region has the DNA TGTGCCAACAAACGGGCACCATCAGAGACCCAGTACTTC. It translates to CANKRAPSETQYF. The chain is built from TRBV2 and TRBJ2-5, with D hard to call. The CDR3 totals 13 residues. Between the trimmed V and J ends, which lost 10 bases and 4 bases, there was a span of 16 bases. The germline V gene has CDR1 SNHLY and CDR2 FYNNEI.

The V call is TRBV20-1, the J call TRBJ1-1; no definite D call. Germline values: CDR1 DFQATT, CDR2 SNEGSKA (reference sequence). Trimming stripped 5 bases from V and 5 bases from J, with 15 bases between. The CDR3 length is 13 residues. The CDR3 DNA reads TGCAGTGCTGGATTAACGGGAGGAACTGAAGCTTTCTTT. Protein: CSAGLTGGTEAFF.

The genes are TRBV15 and TRBJ2-1; D is undetermined. The germline V and J ends were trimmed by 0 bases and 4 bases, with 7 bases remaining between them. CDR1 is LNHNV, CDR2 YYDKDF, per germline (reference sequence). CDR3 length: 14 amino acids. CDR3 region: CATSREASYNEQFF. The CDR3 DNA sequence: TGTGCCACCAGCAGAGAGGCCTCGTACAATGAGCAGTTCTTC.

This clonotype was counted between two and nine times. V and J are TRBV7-9 and TRBJ2-1; 7 bases fit TRBD2. Trimming removed 5 bases from V and 10 bases from J; junction bases left unmatched: 17. Germline V CDR1 and CDR2: SEHNR, FQNEAQ (reference sequence). The CDR3 has 16 amino acids. The CDR3 loop reads CASSVVIGAGSNEQFF. The CDR3 DNA sequence: TGTGCCAGCAGCGTCGTCATCGGAGCGGGATCAAACGAGCAGTTCTTC. The whole variable domain, remainder taken from reference TRBV7-9 and TRBJ2-1, is DTGVSQNPRHKITKRGQNVTFRCDPISEHNRLYWYRQTLGQGPEFLTYFQNEAQLEKSRLLSDRFSAERPKGSFSTLEIQRTEQGDSAMYLCASSVVIGAGSNEQFFGPGTRLTVL.

This clonotype showed up just a few times. The rearrangement joins TRBV12-3 or TRBV12-4 to TRBJ2-7; TRBD2 might be the D (7 bases). V lost 11 bases to trimming and J lost 5 bases, with 19 bases between them. The CDR3 extends over 13 amino acids. CDR3 DNA: TGTGCCGGTTCTAGGGGGAGGGTGGACGAGCAGTACTTC. It specifies CAGSRGRVDEQYF.

In this sample, this clonotype turned up a few times. The V and J genes are TRBV20-1 and TRBJ2-3, with D uncertain. V dropped 0 bases and J dropped 4 bases, with 20 bases sitting between them. Germline values: CDR1 DFQATT, CDR2 SNEGSKA (reference sequence). The CDR3 sequence is 17 residues long. CDR3 sequence (DNA): TGCAGTGCTAGAGATCCGGAGCGCCTAACAAGGGCAGATACGCAGTATTTT. Translating gives CSARDPERLTRADTQYF.

This clonotype was counted a few times. The chain couples TRBV2 to TRBJ1-2, with a tentative D call TRBD1 (6 bases). The CDR3 consists of 14 residues. Trimming removed 1 base at V and 6 bases at J, with 12 bases between. Germline CDR1 and CDR2: SNHLY and FYNNEI. As DNA, the CDR3 is TGTGCCAGCAGTGAAGAGGACAGTATCCATGGCTACACCTTC. It is translated as CASSEEDSIHGYTF.

This clonotype appeared once. For the CDR3, the DNA is TGTGCCAGCAGCGTAGAGGGCCTGCGGCCTCGGGAGACCCAGTACTTC. It is translated as CASSVEGLRPRETQYF. This rearrangement joins TRBV9 to TRBJ2-5; D is ambiguous. Germline V lookup: CDR1 SGDLS, CDR2 YYNGEE. The germline V and J ends were trimmed by 0 bases and 5 bases, with 17 bases remaining between them. CDR3 length equals 16 residues. Full variable domain (remainder filled in from reference TRBV9 and TRBJ2-5): DSGVTQTPKHLITATGQRVTLRCSPRSGDLSVYWYQQSLDQGLQFLIQYYNGEERAKGNILERFSAQQFPDLHSELNLSSLELGDSALYFCASSVEGLRPRETQYFGPGTRLLVL.

This clonotype was seen a few times. The V and J genes are TRBV11-2 and TRBJ2-2; the D is unclear. Looked up from germline, CDR1 is SGHAT and CDR2 is FQNNGV. CDR3 size: 14 residues. The V end lost 5 bases, the J end lost 6 bases, and 13 bases lay between the germline ends. CDR3 DNA: TGTGCCAGCAGCCCCATAGCTGGGGCCGGGGAGCTGTTTTTT. Protein sequence: CASSPIAGAGELFF.

This clonotype showed up just a few times. The chain links TRBV20-1 to TRBJ1-4; no firm D call. CDR1 is DFQATT, CDR2 SNEGSKA, per germline (reference sequence). V was clipped by 0 bases and J by 5 bases, with 10 bases between them. This CDR3 region has 14 residues. CDR3: CSARDQRANEKLFF. The DNA for the CDR3 is TGCAGTGCTAGAGATCAGAGGGCCAATGAAAAACTGTTTTTT.

The chain couples TRBV10-3 to TRBJ1-6; D unclear. The CDR3 runs to 14 residues. The V and J ends lost 3 bases and 8 bases respectively, with 11 bases between them. Germline CDR1 ENHRY, CDR2 SYGVKD. CDR3 DNA: TGTGCCATCAGTGAAGGCAGACAAGATTCACCCCTCCACTTT. Translated, it gives CAISEGRQDSPLHF.

In its sample, this clonotype was seen a few times. The CDR3 nucleotides read TGCGCCAGCAGCTTGTTGAATGGGGGTGAGCAGTTCTTC. This translates into CASSLLNGGEQFF. The chain combines TRBV5-1 with TRBJ2-1; tentatively, D is TRBD1 or TRBD2 (5 bases each). The CDR3 runs 13 residues. Per the germline V gene, CDR1 is SGHRS and CDR2 is YFSETQ. The V and J ends lost 1 base and 9 bases respectively, with 11 bases between them.

The chain couples TRBV12-3 or TRBV12-4 to TRBJ2-1; 9 bases fit TRBD1. This CDR3 has 20 residues. J was trimmed by 0 bases and V by 7 bases; bases with no gene match: 19. The CDR3 loop is CASTPDRGWQAGSSYNEQFF. The CDR3 nucleotides read TGTGCCAGCACCCCGGACAGGGGTTGGCAGGCGGGTAGCTCCTACAATGAGCAGTTCTTC.

This clonotype was detected only a few times. CDR3 loop: CASSPMSSSNQPQHF. In nucleotides, the CDR3 is TGTGCCAGCAGCCCTATGTCCAGTAGCAATCAGCCCCAGCATTTT. The V and J genes are TRBV7-2 and TRBJ1-5, with unresolved D. CDR1 is SGHTA and CDR2 is FQGNSA in the germline V gene. The V end lost 5 bases, the J end lost 0 bases, and 11 bases lay between the germline ends. This CDR3 contains 15 residues.

The table lists this clonotype with a few counts. The V and J genes are TRBV5-1 and TRBJ2-7; D perhaps matches TRBD2 (5 bases). From germline, CDR1 is SGHRS and CDR2 YFSETQ. This CDR3 comprises 16 residues. V lost 6 bases and J lost 0, with 19 bases in between. Written as DNA, the CDR3 is TGCGCCAGCACAGAGGGCGGCAGCCTAAGCTCCTACGAGCAGTACTTC. As protein: CASTEGGSLSSYEQYF.

This clonotype was detected a few times. The CDR3 protein is CASSVRDIYNEQFF. The CDR3 coding sequence is TGTGCCAGCAGTGTTAGGGACATTTACAATGAGCAGTTCTTC. This chain uses TRBV6-1 with TRBJ2-1; perhaps TRBD1 as D (6 bases). CDR1 MNHNS and CDR2 SASEGT come from the germline V gene. Trimming cost V 4 bases and J 4 bases, with 11 bases left between them. The CDR3 is made up of 14 amino acids.

The rearrangement joins TRBV7-9 to TRBJ2-5; no definite D call. From germline, CDR1 is SEHNR and CDR2 FQNEAQ (reference sequence). The CDR3 spans 15 residues. The V end was cut by 0 bases, the J end by 5 bases, with 13 bases between. The CDR3 coding sequence is TGTGCCAGCAGCTTAGCGTTGGTAAGGGTTGAGACCCAGTACTTC. Translated, it gives CASSLALVRVETQYF. The full variable domain, rest sourced from reference TRBV7-9 and TRBJ2-5, is DTGVSQNPRHKITKRGQNVTFRCDPISEHNRLYWYRQTLGQGPEFLTYFQNEAQLEKSRLLSDRFSAERPKGSFSTLEIQRTEQGDSAMYLCASSLALVRVETQYFGPGTRLLVL.

The chain combines TRBV11-2 with TRBJ1-2; TRBD1 might be the D (5 bases). The CDR3 totals 16 residues. Germline CDR1 reads SGHAT; CDR2 reads FQNNGV. Trimming left V 3 bases short and J 2 bases short, with 16 bases between. CDR3 in amino acids: CASSLSLGRGNYGYTF. CDR3 DNA: TGTGCCAGCAGCTTGTCTCTGGGACGCGGGAACTATGGCTACACCTTC.

This sequence joins TRBV24-1 and TRBJ1-2, with a tentative D call TRBD1 (6 bases). Germline loops: CDR1 KGHDR, CDR2 SFDVKD. The CDR3 extends over 14 amino acids. V lost 3 bases and J lost 3, with 10 bases in between. CDR3 nucleotides: TGTGCCACCAGTGATGCAGGGGAAGACTATGGCTACACCTTC. This encodes CATSDAGEDYGYTF.

The V call is TRBV27, the J call TRBJ2-7, with D uncertain. With 2 bases removed from V and 3 bases from J, the gap between germline ends came to 14 bases. The CDR3 covers 15 residues. Germline V gene data show CDR1 as MNHEY and CDR2 as SMNVEV (reference sequence). In DNA, the CDR3 is TGTGCCAGCAGTTTAGTTTTCGGCAGGTACTACGAGCAGTACTTC. Its protein is CASSLVFGRYYEQYF.

Only a few counts were recorded for this clonotype. The chain employs TRBV7-2 and TRBJ2-3; 8 bases are a match to TRBD1. The germline V gene has CDR1 SGHTA and CDR2 FQGNSA. V lost 5 bases and J lost 2; bases outside the gene matches: 6. CDR3 size: 15 residues. Here the CDR3 reads CASSIRGQFTDTQYF. CDR3 DNA sequence: TGTGCCAGCAGCATCAGGGGGCAATTCACAGATACGCAGTATTTT.

CDR3: CASSRGTDFTSGGNTIYF. DNA for the CDR3: TGTGCCAGCAGCCGCGGGACGGATTTCACCAGCGGGGGAAACACCATATATTTT. The chain is built from TRBV25-1 and TRBJ1-3, with D possibly matching TRBD1 (5 bases). The CDR3 extends over 18 amino acids. Germline lookup yields CDR1 MGHDK and CDR2 SYGVNS. With 6 bases removed from V and 4 bases from J, the gap between germline ends came to 25 bases. Based on the CDR3 plus reference TRBV25-1 and TRBJ1-3, the full variable domain is EADIYQTPRYLVIGTGKKITLECSQTMGHDKMYWYQQDPGMELHLIHYSYGVNSTEKGDLSSESTVSRIRTEHFPLTLESARPSHTSQYLCASSRGTDFTSGGNTIYFGEGSWLTVV.

This clonotype was seen more than once but under ten times. The chain links TRBV11-1 to TRBJ2-1, with TRBD2 identical over 10 bases. Germline V gene lookup returns CDR1 SGHAT and CDR2 FQDESV (reference sequence). The CDR3 has 19 residues. Trimming at V came to 5 bases and at J to 0 bases, leaving 13 bases not matched to a gene. In DNA, the CDR3 is TGTGCCAGCAGCCCAGGAGACGCGGCTAGCGGGAGCTCCTACAATGAGCAGTTCTTC. Its protein product is CASSPGDAASGSSYNEQFF.